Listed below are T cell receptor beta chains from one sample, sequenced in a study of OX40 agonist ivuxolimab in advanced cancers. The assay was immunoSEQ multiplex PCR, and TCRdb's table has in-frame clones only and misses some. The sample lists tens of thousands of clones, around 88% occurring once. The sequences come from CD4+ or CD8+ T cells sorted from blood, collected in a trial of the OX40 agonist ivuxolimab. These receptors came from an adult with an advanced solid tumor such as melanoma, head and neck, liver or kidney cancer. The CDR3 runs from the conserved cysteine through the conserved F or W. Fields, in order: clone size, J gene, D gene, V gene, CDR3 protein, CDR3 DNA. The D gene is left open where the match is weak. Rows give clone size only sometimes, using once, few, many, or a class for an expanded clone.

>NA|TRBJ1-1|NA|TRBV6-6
CASRPVGQGTEAFF
TGTGCCAGCAGGCCAGTGGGGCAGGGGACTGAAGCTTTCTTT
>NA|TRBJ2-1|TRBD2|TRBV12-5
CASGQGTSGRVWEQFF
TGTGCTAGTGGCCAAGGGACTAGCGGGAGGGTTTGGGAGCAGTTCTTC
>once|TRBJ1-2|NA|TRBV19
CATRRGAQFKGYTF
TGTGCCACCAGGCGGGGGGCACAGTTTAAGGGCTACACCTTC
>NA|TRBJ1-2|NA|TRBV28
CASTTAGRAYGYTF
TGTGCCAGCACCACCGCCGGACGGGCGTATGGCTACACCTTC
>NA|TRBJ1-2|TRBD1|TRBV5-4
CASSLWDRIYGYTF
TGTGCCAGCAGCTTGTGGGACAGGATATATGGCTACACCTTC
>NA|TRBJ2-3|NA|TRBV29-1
CSVEPIGLTDTQYF
TGCAGCGTTGAACCTATCGGACTAACAGATACGCAGTATTTT
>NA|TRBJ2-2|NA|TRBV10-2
CATRPGQNTGELFF
TGCGCCACCCGTCCGGGACAAAACACCGGGGAGCTGTTTTTT
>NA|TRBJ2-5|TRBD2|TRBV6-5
CASRSQAGGGETQYF
TGTGCCAGCAGATCCCAAGCGGGAGGGGGGGAGACCCAGTACTTC
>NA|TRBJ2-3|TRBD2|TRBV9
CASSPRPGTSGGTQYF
TGTGCCAGCAGCCCAAGACCCGGGACTAGCGGTGGGACGCAGTATTTT
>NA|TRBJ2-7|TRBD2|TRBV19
CASRRTPGTTSYEQYF
TGTGCCAGTCGCAGGACGCCCGGGACTACCTCCTACGAGCAGTACTTC
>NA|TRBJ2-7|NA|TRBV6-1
CASSQSQAYEQYF
TGTGCCAGCAGCCAGTCCCAAGCCTACGAGCAGTACTTC
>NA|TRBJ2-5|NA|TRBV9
CASSVETGETQYF
TGTGCCAGCAGCGTAGAAACAGGGGAGACCCAGTACTTC
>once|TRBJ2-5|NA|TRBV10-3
CAISEARDTQETQYF
TGTGCCATCAGTGAGGCCCGGGACACTCAAGAGACCCAGTACTTC
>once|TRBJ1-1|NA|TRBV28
CASSLYVAGLNTEAFF
TGTGCCAGCAGTCTTTATGTGGCAGGGCTGAACACTGAAGCTTTCTTT
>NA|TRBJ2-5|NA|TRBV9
CASSVGTINQETQYF
TGTGCCAGCAGCGTAGGGACCATAAACCAAGAGACCCAGTACTTC
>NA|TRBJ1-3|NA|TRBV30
CACPGGPGNTIYF
TGTGCCTGCCCCGGGGGGCCTGGAAACACCATATATTTT
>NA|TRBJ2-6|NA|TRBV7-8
CASSPYRVLSSGANVLTF
TGTGCCAGCAGCCCCTACAGGGTCCTCAGCTCTGGGGCCAACGTCCTGACTTTC
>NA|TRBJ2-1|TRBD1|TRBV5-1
CASSPGTAYNEQFF
TGCGCCAGCAGCCCAGGGACAGCCTACAATGAGCAGTTCTTC
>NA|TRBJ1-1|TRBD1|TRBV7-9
CASRGQDHTEAFF
TGTGCCAGCAGGGGACAGGATCACACTGAAGCTTTCTTT
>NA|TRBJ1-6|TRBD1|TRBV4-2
CASSQAGQGNSPLHF
TGTGCCAGCAGCCAAGCCGGACAGGGTAATTCACCCCTCCACTTT
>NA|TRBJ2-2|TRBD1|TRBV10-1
CASSETGTGVTGELFF
TGCGCCAGCAGTGAAACCGGGACAGGGGTAACCGGGGAGCTGTTTTTT
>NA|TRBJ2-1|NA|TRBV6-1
CASSEQRDPAGEQFF
TGTGCCAGCAGTGAGCAAAGGGACCCGGCGGGTGAGCAGTTCTTC
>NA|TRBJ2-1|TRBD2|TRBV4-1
CASSQELAGVGEQFF
TGCGCCAGCAGCCAAGAATTAGCGGGAGTCGGTGAGCAGTTCTTC
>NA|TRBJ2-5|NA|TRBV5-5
CASSFRTENQETQYF
TGTGCCAGCAGCTTCCGAACAGAGAATCAAGAGACCCAGTACTTC
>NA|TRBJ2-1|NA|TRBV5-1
CASSPAPVAELYNEQFF
TGCGCCAGCAGCCCAGCCCCGGTAGCGGAACTTTACAATGAGCAGTTCTTC
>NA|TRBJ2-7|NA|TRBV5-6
CASSLQSPYEQYF
TGTGCCAGCAGCTTGCAAAGCCCCTACGAGCAGTACTTC
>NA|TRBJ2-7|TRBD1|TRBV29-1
CSAMGTAYEQYF
TGCAGCGCCATGGGGACAGCCTACGAGCAGTACTTC
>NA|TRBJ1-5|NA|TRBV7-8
CASSFQELQPQHF
TGTGCCAGCAGCTTTCAAGAGCTTCAGCCCCAGCATTTT
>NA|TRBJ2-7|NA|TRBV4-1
CASSQGGGRGAYEQYF
TGCGCCAGCAGCCAAGGGGGGGGGCGTGGGGCCTACGAGCAGTACTTC
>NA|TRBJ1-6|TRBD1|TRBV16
CASSRGGQANNSPLHF
TGTGCCAGCAGCCGAGGGGGACAGGCAAATAATTCACCCCTCCACTTT
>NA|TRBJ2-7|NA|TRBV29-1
CSVRTVSYEQYF
TGCAGCGTTAGGACGGTATCCTACGAGCAGTACTTC
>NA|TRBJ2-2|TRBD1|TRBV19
CARVTGGQAGELFF
TGTGCCAGGGTGACAGGGGGGCAGGCCGGGGAGCTGTTTTTT
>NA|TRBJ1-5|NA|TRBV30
CAWSDGNQPQHF
TGTGCCTGGAGTGATGGGAATCAGCCCCAGCATTTT
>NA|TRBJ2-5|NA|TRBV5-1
CASSTGTEETQYF
TGCGCCAGCAGCACCGGGACGGAAGAGACCCAGTACTTC